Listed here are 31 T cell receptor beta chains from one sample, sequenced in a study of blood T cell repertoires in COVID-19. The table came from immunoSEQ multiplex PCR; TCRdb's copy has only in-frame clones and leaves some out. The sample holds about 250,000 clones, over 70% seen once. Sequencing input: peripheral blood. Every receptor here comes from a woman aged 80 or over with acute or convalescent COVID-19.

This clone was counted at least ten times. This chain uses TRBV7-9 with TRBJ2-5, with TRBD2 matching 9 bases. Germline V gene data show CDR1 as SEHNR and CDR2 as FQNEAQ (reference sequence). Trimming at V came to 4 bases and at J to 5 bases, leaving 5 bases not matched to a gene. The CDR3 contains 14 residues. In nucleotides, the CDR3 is TGTGCCAGCAGCTCTGCGGGAGGGAGGGAGACCCAGTACTTC. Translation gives CASSSAGGRETQYF.

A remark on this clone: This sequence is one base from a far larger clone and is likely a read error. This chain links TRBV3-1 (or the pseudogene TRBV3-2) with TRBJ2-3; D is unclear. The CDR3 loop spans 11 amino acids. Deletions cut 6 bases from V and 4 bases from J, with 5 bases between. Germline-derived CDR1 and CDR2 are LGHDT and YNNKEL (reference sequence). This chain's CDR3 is CASSFADTQYF. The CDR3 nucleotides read TGTGCCAGCAGTTTCGCAGATACGCAGTATTTT.

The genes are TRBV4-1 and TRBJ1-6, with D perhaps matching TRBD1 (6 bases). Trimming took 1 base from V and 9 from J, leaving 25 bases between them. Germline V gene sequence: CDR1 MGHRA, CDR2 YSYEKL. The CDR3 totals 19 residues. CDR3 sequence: CASSQGGQGALIRGSPLHF. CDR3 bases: TGCGCCAGCAGCCAAGGGGGGCAAGGGGCTTTAATCAGGGGTTCACCCCTCCACTTT.

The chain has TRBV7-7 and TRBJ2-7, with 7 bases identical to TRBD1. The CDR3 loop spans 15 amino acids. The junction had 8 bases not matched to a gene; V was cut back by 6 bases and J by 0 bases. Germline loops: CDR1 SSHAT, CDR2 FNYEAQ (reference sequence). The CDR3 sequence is CASRGTARSSYEQYF. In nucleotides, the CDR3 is TGTGCCAGCAGAGGGACAGCAAGGAGCTCCTACGAGCAGTACTTC.

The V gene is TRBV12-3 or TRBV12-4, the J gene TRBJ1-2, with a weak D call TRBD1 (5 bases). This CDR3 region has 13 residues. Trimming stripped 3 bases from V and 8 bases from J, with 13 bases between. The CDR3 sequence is CASSFGAGNGYTF. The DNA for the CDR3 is TGTGCCAGCAGTTTTGGAGCAGGGAACGGCTACACCTTC.

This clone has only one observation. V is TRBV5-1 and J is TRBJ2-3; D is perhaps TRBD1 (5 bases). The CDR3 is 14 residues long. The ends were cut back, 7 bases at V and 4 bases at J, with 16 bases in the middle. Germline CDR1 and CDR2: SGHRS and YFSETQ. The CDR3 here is CASGLISGPDTQYF. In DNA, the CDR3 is TGCGCCAGCGGATTAATATCAGGGCCAGATACGCAGTATTTT.

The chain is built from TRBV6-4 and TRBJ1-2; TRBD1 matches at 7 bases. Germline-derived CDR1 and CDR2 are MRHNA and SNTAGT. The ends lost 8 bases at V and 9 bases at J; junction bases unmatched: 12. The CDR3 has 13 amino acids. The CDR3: CASSLTGSISYTF. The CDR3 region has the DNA TGTGCCAGCTCGCTGACAGGGTCGATAAGCTACACCTTC.

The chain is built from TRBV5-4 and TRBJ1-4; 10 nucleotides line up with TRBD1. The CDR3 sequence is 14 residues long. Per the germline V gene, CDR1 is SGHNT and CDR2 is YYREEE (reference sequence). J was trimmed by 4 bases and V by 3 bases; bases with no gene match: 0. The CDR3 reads CASSWDRGNEKLFF. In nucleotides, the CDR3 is TGTGCCAGCAGCTGGGACAGGGGTAATGAAAAACTGTTTTTT.

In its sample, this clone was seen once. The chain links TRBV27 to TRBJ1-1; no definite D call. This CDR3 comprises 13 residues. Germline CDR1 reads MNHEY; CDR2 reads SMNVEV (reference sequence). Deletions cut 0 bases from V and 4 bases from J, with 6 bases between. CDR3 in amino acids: CASSLSYSTEAFF. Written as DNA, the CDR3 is TGTGCCAGCAGTTTATCGTACAGCACTGAAGCTTTCTTT.

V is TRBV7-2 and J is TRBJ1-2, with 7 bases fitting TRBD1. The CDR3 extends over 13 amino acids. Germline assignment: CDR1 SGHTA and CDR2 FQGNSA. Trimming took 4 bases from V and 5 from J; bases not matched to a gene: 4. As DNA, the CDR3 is TGTGCCAGCAGCTCCGGGACAGAATATGGCTACACCTTC. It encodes CASSSGTEYGYTF.

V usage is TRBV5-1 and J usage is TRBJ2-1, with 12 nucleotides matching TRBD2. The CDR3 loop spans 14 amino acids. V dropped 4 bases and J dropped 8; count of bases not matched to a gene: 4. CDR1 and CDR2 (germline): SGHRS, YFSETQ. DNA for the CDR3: TGCGCCAGCAGCGCGACTAGCGGGAGACATGAGCAGTTCTTC. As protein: CASSATSGRHEQFF. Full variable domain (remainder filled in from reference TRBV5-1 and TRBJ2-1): KAGVTQTPRYLIKTRGQQVTLSCSPISGHRSVSWYQQTPGQGLQFLFEYFSETQRNKGNFPGRFSGRQFSNSRSEMNVSTLELGDSALYLCASSATSGRHEQFFGPGTRLTVL.

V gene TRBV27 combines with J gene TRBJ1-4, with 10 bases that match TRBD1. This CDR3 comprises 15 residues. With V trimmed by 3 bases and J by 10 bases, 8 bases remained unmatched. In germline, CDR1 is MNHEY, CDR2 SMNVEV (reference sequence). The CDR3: CASSLVGTGDGKLFF. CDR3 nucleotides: TGTGCCAGCAGTTTGGTCGGGACAGGGGACGGAAAACTGTTTTTT.

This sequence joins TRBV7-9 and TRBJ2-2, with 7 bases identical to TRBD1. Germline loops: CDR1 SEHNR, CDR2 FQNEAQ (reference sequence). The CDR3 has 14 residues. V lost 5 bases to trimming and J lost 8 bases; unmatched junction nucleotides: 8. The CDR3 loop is CASSPRQGVGELFF. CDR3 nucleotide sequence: TGTGCCAGCAGCCCTCGACAGGGTGTTGGGGAGCTGTTTTTT.

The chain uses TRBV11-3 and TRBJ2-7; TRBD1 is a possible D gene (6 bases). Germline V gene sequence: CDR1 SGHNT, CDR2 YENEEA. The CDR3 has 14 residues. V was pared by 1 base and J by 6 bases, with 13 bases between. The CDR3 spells CASSLAGTRGEQYF. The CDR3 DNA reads TGTGCCAGCAGCTTAGCGGGGACCAGGGGCGAGCAGTACTTC.

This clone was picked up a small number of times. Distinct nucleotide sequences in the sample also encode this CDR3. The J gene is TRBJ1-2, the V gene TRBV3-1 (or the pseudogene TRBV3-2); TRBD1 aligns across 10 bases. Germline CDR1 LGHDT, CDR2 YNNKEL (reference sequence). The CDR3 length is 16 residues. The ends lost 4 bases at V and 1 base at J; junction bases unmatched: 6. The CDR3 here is CASSPGTGDLNYGYTF. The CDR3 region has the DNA TGTGCCAGCAGCCCAGGGACAGGGGATCTTAACTATGGCTACACCTTC.

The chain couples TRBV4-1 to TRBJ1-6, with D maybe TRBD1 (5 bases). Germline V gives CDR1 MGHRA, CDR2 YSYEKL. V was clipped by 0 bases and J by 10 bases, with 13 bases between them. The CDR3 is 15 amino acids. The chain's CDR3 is CASSQDQGVRSPLHF. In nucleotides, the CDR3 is TGCGCCAGCAGCCAAGATCAAGGGGTCAGGTCACCCCTCCACTTT.

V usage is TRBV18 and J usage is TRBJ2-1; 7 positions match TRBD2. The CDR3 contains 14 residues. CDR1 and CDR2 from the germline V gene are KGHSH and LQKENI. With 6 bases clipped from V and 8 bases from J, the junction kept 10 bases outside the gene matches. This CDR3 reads CASSPGLDRDEQFF. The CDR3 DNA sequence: TGTGCCAGCTCCCCTGGACTAGATAGGGATGAGCAGTTCTTC.

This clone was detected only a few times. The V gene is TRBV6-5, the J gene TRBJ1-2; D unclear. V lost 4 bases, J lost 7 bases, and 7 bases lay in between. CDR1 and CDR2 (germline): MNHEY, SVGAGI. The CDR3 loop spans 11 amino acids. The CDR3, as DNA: TGTGCCAGCAGTTTACATGTTGGCTACACCTTC. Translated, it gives CASSLHVGYTF.

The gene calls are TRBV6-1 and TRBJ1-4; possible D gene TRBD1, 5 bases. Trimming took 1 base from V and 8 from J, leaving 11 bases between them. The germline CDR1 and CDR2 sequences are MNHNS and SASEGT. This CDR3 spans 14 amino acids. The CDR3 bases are TGTGCCAGCAGTGAAGTTAGGGGTGGGGAAAAACTGTTTTTT. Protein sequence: CASSEVRGGEKLFF.

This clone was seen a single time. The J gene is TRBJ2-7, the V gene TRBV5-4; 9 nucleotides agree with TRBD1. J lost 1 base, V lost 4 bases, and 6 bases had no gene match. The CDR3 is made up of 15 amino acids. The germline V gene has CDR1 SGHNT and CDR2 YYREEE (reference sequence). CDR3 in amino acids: CASSKPGTGSYEQYF. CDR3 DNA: TGTGCCAGCAGCAAACCCGGGACAGGGTCCTACGAGCAGTACTTC.

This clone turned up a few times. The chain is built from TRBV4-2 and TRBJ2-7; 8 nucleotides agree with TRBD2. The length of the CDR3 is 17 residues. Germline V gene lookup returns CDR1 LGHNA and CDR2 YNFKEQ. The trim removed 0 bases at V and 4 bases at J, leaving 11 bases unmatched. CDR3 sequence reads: CASSQELSAGGVYEQYF. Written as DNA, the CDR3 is TGTGCCAGCAGCCAAGAGCTTTCGGCGGGGGGTGTTTACGAGCAGTACTTC.

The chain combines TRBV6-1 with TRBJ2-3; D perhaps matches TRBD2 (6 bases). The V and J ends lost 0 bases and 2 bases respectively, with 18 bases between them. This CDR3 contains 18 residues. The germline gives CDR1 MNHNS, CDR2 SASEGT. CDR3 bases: TGTGCCAGCAGTGAAGCAAGTCGGAGGGGATTTTACACAGATACGCAGTATTTT. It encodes CASSEASRRGFYTDTQYF.

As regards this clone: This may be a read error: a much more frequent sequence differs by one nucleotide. DNA of the CDR3: TGTGCCAGCACGGATCGGGAGTTTAGTGGAAACACCATATATTTT. Its translation: CASTDREFSGNTIYF. The chain is built from TRBV5-6 and TRBJ1-3; D is unclear. Germline V gives CDR1 SGHDT, CDR2 YYEEEE. The germline V and J ends were trimmed by 6 bases and 3 bases, with 16 bases remaining between them. This CDR3 spans 15 amino acids.

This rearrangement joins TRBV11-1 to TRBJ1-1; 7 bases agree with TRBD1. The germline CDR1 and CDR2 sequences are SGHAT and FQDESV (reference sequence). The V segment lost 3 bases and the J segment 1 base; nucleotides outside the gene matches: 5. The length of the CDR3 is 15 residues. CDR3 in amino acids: CASSFGGQPNTEAFF. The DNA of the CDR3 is TGTGCCAGCAGCTTTGGGGGACAGCCGAACACTGAAGCTTTCTTT.

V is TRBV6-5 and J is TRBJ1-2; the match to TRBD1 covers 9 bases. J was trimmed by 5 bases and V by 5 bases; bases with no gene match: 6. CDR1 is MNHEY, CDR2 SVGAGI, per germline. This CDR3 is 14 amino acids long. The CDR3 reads CASSTRTGEYGYTF. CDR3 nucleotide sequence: TGTGCCAGCAGTACAAGGACAGGGGAGTATGGCTACACCTTC.

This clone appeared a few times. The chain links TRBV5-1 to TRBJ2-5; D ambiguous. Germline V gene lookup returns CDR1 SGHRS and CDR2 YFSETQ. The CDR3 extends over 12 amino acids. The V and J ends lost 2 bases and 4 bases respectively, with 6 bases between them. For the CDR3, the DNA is TGCGCCAGCAGCTTTATCGGAGAGACCCAGTACTTC. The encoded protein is CASSFIGETQYF.

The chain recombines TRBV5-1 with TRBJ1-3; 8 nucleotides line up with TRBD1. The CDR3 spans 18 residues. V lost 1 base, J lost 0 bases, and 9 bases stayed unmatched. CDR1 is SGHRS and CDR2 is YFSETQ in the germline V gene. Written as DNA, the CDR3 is TGCGCCAGCAGCTTGAACTATCCAGGGGGCGGCTCTGGAAACACCATATATTTT. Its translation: CASSLNYPGGGSGNTIYF.

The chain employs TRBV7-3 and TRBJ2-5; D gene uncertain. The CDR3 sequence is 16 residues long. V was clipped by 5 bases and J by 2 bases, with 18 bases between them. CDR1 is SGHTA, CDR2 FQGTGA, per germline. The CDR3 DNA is TGTGCCAGCAGCCCTCAGGCTGGTCTCCCTCAAGAGACCCAGTACTTC. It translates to CASSPQAGLPQETQYF.

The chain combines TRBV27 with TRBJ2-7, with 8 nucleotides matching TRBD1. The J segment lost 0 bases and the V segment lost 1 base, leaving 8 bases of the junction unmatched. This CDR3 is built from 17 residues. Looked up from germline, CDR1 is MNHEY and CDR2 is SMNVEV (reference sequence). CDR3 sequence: CASSLWGDRTSSYEQYF. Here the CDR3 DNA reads TGTGCCAGCAGTTTATGGGGGGACAGGACAAGCTCCTACGAGCAGTACTTC.

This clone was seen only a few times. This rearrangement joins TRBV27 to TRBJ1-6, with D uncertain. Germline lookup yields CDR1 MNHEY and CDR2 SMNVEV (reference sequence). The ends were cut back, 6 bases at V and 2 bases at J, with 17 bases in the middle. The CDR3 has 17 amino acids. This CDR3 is CASRRHRSLTYNSPLHF. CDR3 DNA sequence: TGTGCCAGCAGGCGACACAGATCCCTAACCTATAATTCACCCCTCCACTTT.

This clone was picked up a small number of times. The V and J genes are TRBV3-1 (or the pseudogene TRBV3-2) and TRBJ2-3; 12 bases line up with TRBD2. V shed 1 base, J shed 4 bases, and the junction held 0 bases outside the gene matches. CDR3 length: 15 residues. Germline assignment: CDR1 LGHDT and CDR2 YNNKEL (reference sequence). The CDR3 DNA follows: TGTGCCAGCAGCCAAGGACTAGCGGGAGCAGATACGCAGTATTTT. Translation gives CASSQGLAGADTQYF.